This T cell receptor beta chain emerged from a study of OX40 agonist ivuxolimab in advanced cancers. This CDR3 comprises 14 residues. Germline V gives CDR1 SGDLS, CDR2 YYNGEE. V shed 3 bases, J shed 14 bases, and the junction held 8 bases outside the gene matches. The table came from immunoSEQ multiplex PCR; TCRdb's copy has only in-frame clones and leaves some out. This table holds roughly 80,000 clones, 80% to 90% found once. The receptor comes from an adult with an advanced solid tumor such as melanoma, head and neck, liver or kidney cancer. This rearrangement joins TRBV9 to TRBJ1-4; TRBD1 agrees at 12 bases. The sequences come from CD4+ or CD8+ T cells sorted from blood, collected in a trial of the OX40 agonist ivuxolimab. The CDR3 sequence: CASSGGQGARGLFF. The CDR3 DNA reads as TGTGCCAGCAGCGGGGGACAGGGGGCTAGAGGGCTGTTTTTT.